The rows below give T cell receptor beta chains drawn from one sample of a study of CD8 T cells in Susac syndrome. TCRdb recomputed calls from the immunoSEQ multiplex PCR reads with MiXCR, one row per CDR3 protein. This table has around 71,000 distinct CDR3 sequences, about 92% appearing once. Source material: CD4+ T cells from PBMCs. These receptors were collected from a human donor with Susac syndrome. Each CDR3 is given with its conserved first and last residue.

v_gene,j_gene,len,CDR3aa
TRBV20-1,TRBJ1-1,18,CSAREGSWGTGMNTEAFF
TRBV28,TRBJ2-1,15,CASSLLAGTDGEQFF
TRBV5-1,TRBJ2-5,15,CASTALAGRGETQYF
TRBV7-2,TRBJ2-7,14,CASSLGTEPYEQYF
TRBV6-5,TRBJ2-1,16,CASSYSMVSDNNEQFF
TRBV27,TRBJ2-4,17,CASSSVAGGRAKNIQYF
TRBV15,TRBJ2-1,17,CATSRDIAGETYNEQFF
TRBV28,TRBJ1-2,15,CASSFPPQRDYGYTF
TRBV12-3/TRBV12-4,TRBJ1-6,15,CASSLGQGAGSPLHF
TRBV18,TRBJ1-1,14,CASSYSQRNTEAFF
TRBV12-1,TRBJ2-7,16,CASSFAASGNSYEQYF
TRBV6-2/TRBV6-3,TRBJ2-5,14,CASSYLTAQETQYF
TRBV7-2,TRBJ1-4,15,CASSPNGVFDEKLFF
TRBV6-2/TRBV6-3,TRBJ1-5,14,CASSLTGRYQPQHF
TRBV7-2,TRBJ1-2,15,CASSFYYGGNYGYTF
TRBV28,TRBJ2-7,13,CASRGQGVYEQYF
TRBV4-3,TRBJ2-3,15,CASSQEAGGTDTQYF
TRBV20-1,TRBJ1-2,14,CSARVTPWLVGYTF
TRBV6-5,TRBJ2-3,11,CASSRSDTQYF
TRBV28,TRBJ1-2,14,CASGVTGNNDGYTF
TRBV20-1,TRBJ2-5,13,CSAPGQGAPTQYF
TRBV5-1,TRBJ2-3,15,CASSFGGASTDTQYF
TRBV20-1,TRBJ2-2,13,CSRTDPNTGELFF
TRBV18,TRBJ1-4,14,CASSRVATNEKLFF
TRBV3-1,TRBJ1-2,15,CASSHDGQGEYGYTF
TRBV20-1,TRBJ2-1,17,CSARVALAGGPYNEQFF
TRBV20-1,TRBJ1-2,14,CSEATGGINYGYTF
TRBV5-1,TRBJ2-5,16,CASSPRTGVVGETQYF
TRBV7-8,TRBJ1-2,15,CASSFDSAINYGYTF
TRBV6-5,TRBJ1-2,15,CASRTGTGNHYGYTF
TRBV29-1,TRBJ2-1,11,CSVEVLNEQFF
TRBV6-2/TRBV6-3,TRBJ2-7,15,CASTIEGLASYEQYF
TRBV11-2,TRBJ1-2,18,CASSLGTGGALNFYGYTF
TRBV6-4,TRBJ2-1,14,CASSMRGFLNEQFF
TRBV3-1,TRBJ1-6,18,CASSPDNRGLRDNSPLHF
TRBV4-1,TRBJ2-7,15,CASSFTSALTYEQYF
TRBV11-2,TRBJ2-1,16,CASSFGGGSSYNEQFF
TRBV15,TRBJ2-7,17,CATSRDRGAPSGYEQYF
TRBV7-2,TRBJ2-3,15,CASRKLAVPTDTQYF
TRBV20-1,TRBJ2-1,12,CSAEQGYNEQFF
TRBV5-1,TRBJ1-1,15,CASSLVTGMNTEAFF
TRBV7-2,TRBJ1-1,14,CASSRDTSFTEAFF
TRBV3-1,TRBJ1-6,14,CASSQDGEGSPLHF
TRBV20-1,TRBJ2-7,11,CSASQLDEQYF
TRBV6-1,TRBJ1-2,15,CASSEPGQGYYGYTF
TRBV4-3,TRBJ1-2,13,CASSQVRGDGYTF